This TCR beta chain was identified during a study of T cells after yellow fever vaccination. One entry per CDR3 protein results from TCRdb running MiXCR on the 5' RACE reads. Counted here are about 75,000 distinct CDR3 sequences, under 9.5% occurring once; the ten biggest clones make up over 25%. This clonotype occurred many times. The source material was CD8+ T cells sorted from PBMCs, sampled less than 11 days after the first yellow fever vaccination. This clonotype was sampled from a man between 18 and 29 years old who received the YFV17D yellow fever vaccine.

CDR3 amino acids: CASSQVFHPGYEQYF. As DNA, the CDR3 is TGCGCCAGCAGCCAAGTGTTCCACCCAGGTTACGAGCAGTACTTC. The rearrangement links TRBV4-3 to TRBJ2-7; D gene uncertain. Germline V gene sequence: CDR1 LGHNA, CDR2 YSLEER. Between the trimmed V and J ends, which lost 1 base and 4 bases, there was a span of 14 bases. There are 15 residues in the CDR3.